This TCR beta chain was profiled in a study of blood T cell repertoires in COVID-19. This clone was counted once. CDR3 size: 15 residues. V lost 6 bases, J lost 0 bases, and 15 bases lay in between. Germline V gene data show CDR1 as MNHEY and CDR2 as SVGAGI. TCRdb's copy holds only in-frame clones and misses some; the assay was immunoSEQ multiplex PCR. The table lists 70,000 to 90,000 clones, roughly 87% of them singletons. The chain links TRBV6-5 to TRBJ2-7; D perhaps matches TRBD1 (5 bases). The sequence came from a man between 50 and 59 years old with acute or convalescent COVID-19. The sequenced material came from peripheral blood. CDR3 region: CASRTDTTASYEQYF. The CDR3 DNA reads TGTGCCAGCAGGACGGACACGACGGCCTCCTACGAGCAGTACTTC.